The entry below gives a single T cell receptor (beta chain) sequence along with its context. At cycle 4 day 1, cycle 7 day 1, and baseline, blood was sampled. Germline CDR1 SGHRS, CDR2 YFSETQ. The CDR3 has 16 amino acids. V was clipped by 7 bases and J by 0 bases; unmatched bases: 5. The data were taken from a study of OX40 agonist ivuxolimab in advanced cancers. Whole-study context: Every patient in dose escalation had hepatocellular carcinoma, melanoma, renal cell or head and neck cancer. Averaging about 60 years in age, with a range of about 20 to 90, the cohort was around 85% male.

The repertoire was sequenced with immunoSEQ multiplex PCR; TCRdb's copy has only in-frame clones and lacks some. This sample carries some 89,000 clones, roughly 80% of them seen once, and the ten largest clones take under 2%. The clonotype originates from an adult with an advanced solid tumor such as melanoma, head and neck, liver or kidney cancer. The chain employs TRBV5-1 and TRBJ2-6; 9 bases match TRBD1. The sample here was CD4+ or CD8+ T cells sorted from blood, taken in a trial of the OX40 agonist ivuxolimab. This CDR3 reads CASRGQGLSGANVLTF. CDR3 DNA: TGCGCCAGCCGGGGACAGGGTCTCTCTGGGGCCAACGTCCTGACTTTC.